This TCR beta chain was observed in a study of OX40 agonist ivuxolimab in advanced cancers. Whole-study context: Clinicians treated patients with ivuxolimab, an agonistic anti-OX40 (CD134) antibody.

Sequenced by immunoSEQ multiplex PCR; TCRdb stores in-frame clones only, minus some. There are approximately 52,000 clones in the sample; roughly 84% occur only once, and roughly 1.1% lies in the top ten. As for this clone: Its target is unknown.

Study-level results: More expanded clones were found, on average, in CD8+ than in CD4+ T cells. Certain nonresponding patients likewise had low normalized T-cell clonal expansion.

The CDR3 covers 12 residues. V lost 2 bases and J 8 bases, leaving 6 bases between the germline ends. Germline CDR1 is SNHLY and CDR2 is FYNNEI. The chain carries TRBV2 and TRBJ2-2; D not resolved. This specimen was CD4+ or CD8+ T cells sorted from blood, taken in a trial of the OX40 agonist ivuxolimab. The sequence came from an adult with an advanced solid tumor such as melanoma, head and neck, liver or kidney cancer. The CDR3 region has the DNA TGTGCCAGCAGTGAAAGGAAGGGGGAGCTGTTTTTT. Residues: CASSERKGELFF.